This T cell receptor (beta chain) was recovered during a study of regulatory T cells in long-lasting Graves disease. Looking at the study overall: For under 3 months, newly diagnosed Graves' patients had been taking antithyroid drugs.

The time point denotes: newly diagnosed GD, antithyroid drugs for less than 3 months. RNA extracted from PBMCs served as the sequencing template. In the case of this clonotype: The antigen remains unidentified.

V was shortened by 5 bases and J by 1 base, with 15 bases between the two germline ends. Germline V gives CDR1 SGHVS, CDR2 FQNEAQ. CDR3 length: 16 residues. Regarding the study as a whole: Preferential use of TRBV28, TRBJ1-2 and TRBJ2-5 was seen in persistent disease.

Combining iRepertoire HTBI primers with Arm-PCR of CDR3 regions, the authors built TCR beta libraries. Via MiXCR, TCRdb re-called the multiplex PCR reads, giving one row per CDR3 protein. The data contain about 620,000 distinct CDR3 sequences, 15% to 20% of them seen just once; the ten biggest clones take up around 18%. These data also featured in a second study, about T cells in Graves' hyperthyroidism and ophthalmopathy. That publication notes: The primer set for the first-round RT-PCR of the TCR CDR3 was HTBI. Among clonotypes expanded in thyroid above 0.001, most were also found in blood.

This TCR derives from a woman in her 30s with Graves disease. The rearrangement uses TRBV7-8 and TRBJ1-5; D gene ambiguous. The sample in question was peripheral blood mononuclear cells (PBMCs), obtained at new diagnosis, from a patient treated with antithyroid drugs. The DNA for the CDR3 is TGTGCCAGCAGCCCCCTTGGTGACGGGAGCAATCAGCCCCAGCATTTT. As protein: CASSPLGDGSNQPQHF.